The next 14 T cell receptor beta chains were all read from a single sample in a study of blood T cell repertoires in COVID-19. Profiled with immunoSEQ multiplex PCR; TCRdb holds only in-frame clones, not every one. This sample yields roughly 220,000 clones, of which about four fifths are seen a single time; roughly 7.4% belongs to the top ten. Sequencing was carried out using peripheral blood. Receptors were obtained from a woman of 80 years or more with COVID-19, enrolled during active disease.

The rearrangement joins TRBV14 to TRBJ2-7, with 7 bases aligning to TRBD2. V lost 2 bases, J lost 6 bases, and 10 bases stayed unmatched. CDR1 SGHDN and CDR2 FVKESK come from the germline V gene. The CDR3 contains 15 residues. The CDR3 DNA reads TGTGCCAGCAGCCAACTTGGAGCGGGGTACTCCGAGCAGTACTTC. Protein sequence: CASSQLGAGYSEQYF.

The rearrangement links TRBV29-1 to TRBJ1-5; unclear D gene. CDR1 SQVTM and CDR2 ANQGSEA come from the germline V gene. V dropped 4 bases and J dropped 9 bases, with 10 bases sitting between them. CDR3 length: 11 residues. CDR3 nucleotides: TGCAGCGTTGGCCAGGTTGTGCCCCAGCATTTT. Its protein is CSVGQVVPQHF.

The CDR3 region is CASSLSDRTGELFF. The DNA for the CDR3 is TGTGCCAGCAGTTTATCGGACAGGACCGGGGAGCTGTTTTTT. The V call is TRBV27, the J call TRBJ2-2; 7 bases align to TRBD1. Trimming at V came to 0 bases and at J to 5 bases, leaving 0 bases not matched to a gene. The CDR3 has 14 amino acids. Per germline, CDR1 MNHEY and CDR2 SMNVEV (reference sequence).

The V call is TRBV15, the J call TRBJ2-3, with TRBD2 matching 9 bases. This CDR3 spans 14 amino acids. Trimming took 5 bases from V and 5 from J; bases not matched to a gene: 5. Germline V gene lookup returns CDR1 LNHNV and CDR2 YYDKDF (reference sequence). The CDR3 loop reads CATSLRLAEDTQYF. The CDR3 nucleotides are TGTGCCACCAGCCTCAGACTAGCGGAAGATACGCAGTATTTT.

The rearrangement uses TRBV11-3 and TRBJ2-1; 9 nucleotides align to TRBD1. V dropped 1 base and J dropped 8; count of bases not matched to a gene: 6. Germline assignment: CDR1 SGHNT and CDR2 YENEEA. The CDR3 extends over 15 amino acids. Written as DNA, the CDR3 is TGTGCCAGCAGCTTAGCCAACAGGGGGCTGGATGAGCAGTTCTTC. This encodes CASSLANRGLDEQFF. The whole variable domain, remainder taken from reference TRBV11-3 and TRBJ2-1, is EAGVVQSPRYKIIEKKQPVAFWCNPISGHNTLYWYLQNLGQGPELLIRYENEEAVDDSQLPKDRFSAERLKGVDSTLKIQPAELGDSAVYLCASSLANRGLDEQFFGPGTRLTVL.

This chain uses TRBV6-1 with TRBJ1-2, with D unclear. CDR3 length: 16 amino acids. Trimming cost V 1 base and J 4 bases, with 16 bases left between them. Germline V gives CDR1 MNHNS, CDR2 SASEGT. CDR3 bases: TGTGCCAGCAGTGAAGGCGGGAGAGTAGGGTTCTATGGCTACACCTTC. Its protein product is CASSEGGRVGFYGYTF.

The chain uses TRBV19 and TRBJ1-4; no firm D call. The V gene lost 5 bases and the J gene lost 3 bases, with 13 bases spanning the gap. Germline V gene sequence: CDR1 LNHDA, CDR2 SQIVND (reference sequence). CDR3 length equals 15 residues. CDR3 sequence (DNA): TGTGCCAGTAGTCCCAATGTCGGGGCTAATGAAAAACTGTTTTTT. Protein sequence: CASSPNVGANEKLFF.

V usage is TRBV7-2 and J usage is TRBJ1-6; 7 bases line up with TRBD1. The CDR3 has 15 residues. The trim removed 4 bases at V and 9 bases at J, leaving 9 bases unmatched. Germline CDR1 is SGHTA and CDR2 is FQGNSA. The CDR3 sequence: CASSSPDRVVSPLHF. CDR3 DNA: TGTGCCAGCAGCTCGCCCGACAGGGTTGTTTCACCCCTCCACTTT.

The chain recombines TRBV29-1 with TRBJ2-3; perhaps TRBD1 as D (6 bases). Germline CDR1 is SQVTM and CDR2 is ANQGSEA. CDR3 size: 12 residues. Trimming stripped 7 bases from V and 2 bases from J, with 10 bases between. CDR3 in amino acids: CSGLGATDTQYF. For the CDR3, the DNA is TGCAGCGGCCTGGGGGCCACAGATACGCAGTATTTT.

This rearrangement joins TRBV18 to TRBJ1-5; the D gene is possibly TRBD1 (6 bases). The CDR3 length is 15 residues. Trimming took 4 bases from V and 3 from J, leaving 13 bases between them. Looked up from germline, CDR1 is KGHSH and CDR2 is LQKENI. This CDR3 is CASSLIGQPNQPQHF. For the CDR3, the DNA is TGTGCCAGCTCACTCATCGGACAGCCCAATCAGCCCCAGCATTTT. The complete variable domain, with remaining parts taken from reference TRBV18 and TRBJ1-5, reads NAGVMQNPRHLVRRRGQEARLRCSPMKGHSHVYWYRQLPEEGLKFMVYLQKENIIDESGMPKERFSAEFPKEGPSILRIQQVVRGDSAAYFCASSLIGQPNQPQHFGDGTRLSIL.

This sequence joins TRBV7-3 and TRBJ1-5, with D unresolved. Germline CDR1 reads SGHTA; CDR2 reads FQGTGA. Trimming pared 2 bases from V and 7 bases from J, leaving 9 bases between. This CDR3 is built from 13 residues. This chain's CDR3 is CASSLGSGQPQHF. CDR3 sequence (DNA): TGTGCCAGCAGCTTAGGTAGCGGGCAGCCCCAGCATTTT.

This clone showed up just once. The rearrangement uses TRBV2 and TRBJ1-1; TRBD1 is a possible D gene (5 bases). CDR1 is SNHLY, CDR2 FYNNEI, per germline. The CDR3 totals 12 residues. Trimming stripped 7 bases from V and 6 bases from J, with 12 bases between. Here the CDR3 reads CASTRGSAEAFF. The CDR3 coding sequence is TGTGCCAGCACTCGGGGGTCGGCTGAAGCTTTCTTT.

The chain carries TRBV9 and TRBJ1-4, with D possibly TRBD1 on 5 matching bases. The V gene's germline CDR1 is SGDLS and CDR2 YYNGEE. The CDR3 runs to 14 residues. V lost 0 bases, J lost 12 bases, and 15 bases lay in between. The CDR3 protein is CASSVGRWGEELFF. The CDR3, as DNA: TGTGCCAGCAGCGTAGGTCGGTGGGGCGAGGAACTGTTTTTT.

The V and J genes are TRBV6-2 or TRBV6-3 and TRBJ1-5; D not certain. The germline V and J ends were trimmed by 4 bases and 4 bases, with 11 bases remaining between them. There are 14 residues in the CDR3. CDR1 is MNHEY, CDR2 SVGEGT, per germline. For the CDR3, the DNA is TGTGCCAGCAGTTCCGTGGGGAGAAATCAGCCCCAGCATTTT. Translating it yields CASSSVGRNQPQHF.